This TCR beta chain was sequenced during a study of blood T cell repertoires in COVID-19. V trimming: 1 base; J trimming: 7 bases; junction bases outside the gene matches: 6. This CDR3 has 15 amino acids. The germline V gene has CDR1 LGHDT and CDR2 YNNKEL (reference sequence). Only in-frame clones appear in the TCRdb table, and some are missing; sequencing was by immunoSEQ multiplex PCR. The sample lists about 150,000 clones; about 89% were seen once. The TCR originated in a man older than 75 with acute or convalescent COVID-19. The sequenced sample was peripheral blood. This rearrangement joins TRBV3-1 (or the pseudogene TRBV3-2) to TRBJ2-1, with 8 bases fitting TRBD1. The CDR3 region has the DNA TGTGCCAGCAGCCAAGTTTCAGGGGGCAAGAATGAGCAGTTCTTC. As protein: CASSQVSGGKNEQFF.